The 22 T cell receptor beta chains in this list originate from one sample, sequenced in a study of cytomegalovirus exposure and HLA in healthy donors. 13 Jbeta primers and 60 Vbeta primers were used for the PCR. Here immunoSEQ multiplex PCR was the method, and the copy in TCRdb shows in-frame clones only, minus some. The sample contains approximately 190,000 clones, roughly 86% of which appear only once. Specimen: PBMCs. The receptor source for this set is a man aged 35 to 55 in good health and CMV-seropositive.

The rearrangement uses TRBV5-4 and TRBJ1-2; 9 bases map to TRBD1. Looked up from germline, CDR1 is SGHNT and CDR2 is YYREEE (reference sequence). V trimming: 4 bases; J trimming: 2 bases; junction bases outside the gene matches: 3. The CDR3 sequence is 14 residues long. CDR3 amino acids: CASSGTGTNYGYTF. CDR3 nucleotide sequence: TGTGCCAGCAGCGGGACAGGGACGAACTATGGCTACACCTTC. Combining the CDR3 with reference TRBV5-4 and TRBJ1-2 gives the whole variable domain ETGVTQSPTHLIKTRGQQVTLRCSSQSGHNTVSWYQQALGQGPQFIFQYYREEENGRGNFPPRFSGLQFPNYSSELNVNALELDDSALYLCASSGTGTNYGYTFGSGTRLTVV.

This clone occurred a few times. The V call is TRBV10-1, the J call TRBJ1-4, with D maybe TRBD1 (6 bases). The V end was cut by 6 bases, the J end by 8 bases, with 10 bases between. The CDR3 has 12 residues. Germline CDR1 WNHNN, CDR2 SYGVQD (reference sequence). CDR3 sequence: CASSDRREKLFF. In DNA form, the CDR3 reads TGCGCCAGCAGCGACAGGAGGGAAAAACTGTTTTTT.

The chain recombines TRBV6-1 with TRBJ2-5, with 10 positions matching TRBD2. CDR1 MNHNS and CDR2 SASEGT come from the germline V gene. Unmatched junction bases numbered 2, after V lost 8 bases and J lost 5 bases. The length of the CDR3 is 12 residues. CDR3 amino acids: CASLAGVETQYF. The CDR3 DNA sequence: TGTGCCAGCCTAGCGGGAGTGGAGACCCAGTACTTC.

This chain uses TRBV5-1 with TRBJ2-7, with 12 bases that match TRBD2. The ends lost 3 bases at V and 0 bases at J; junction bases unmatched: 7. This CDR3 has 17 amino acids. Germline CDR1 is SGHRS and CDR2 is YFSETQ. This CDR3 reads CASSSRTSGTTSYEQYF. The CDR3 DNA reads TGCGCCAGCAGCTCAAGGACTAGCGGGACCACCTCCTACGAGCAGTACTTC.

This chain links TRBV6-5 with TRBJ2-4; perhaps TRBD1 as D (5 bases). The CDR3 runs 14 residues. V lost 5 bases to trimming and J lost 8 bases, with 16 bases between them. Germline CDR1 reads MNHEY; CDR2 reads SVGAGI. The CDR3 region has the DNA TGTGCCAGCAGTAGGGGATCATCCCCGTACATTCAGTACTTC. Protein sequence: CASSRGSSPYIQYF.

The rearrangement joins TRBV19 to TRBJ1-5; 10 bases fit TRBD1. V was pared by 7 bases and J by 4 bases, with 1 base of the junction left unmatched. Germline CDR1 LNHDA, CDR2 SQIVND (reference sequence). The CDR3 sequence is 13 residues long. The CDR3: CASTGQGNQPQHF. In nucleotides, the CDR3 is TGTGCCAGTACGGGACAGGGGAATCAGCCCCAGCATTTT. The complete variable domain, with remaining parts taken from reference TRBV19 and TRBJ1-5, reads DGGITQSPKYLFRKEGQNVTLSCEQNLNHDAMYWYRQDPGQGLRLIYYSQIVNDFQKGDIAEGYSVSREKKESFPLTVTSAQKNPTAFYLCASTGQGNQPQHFGDGTRLSIL.

V and J are TRBV28 and TRBJ2-7; 13 nucleotides align to TRBD2. CDR3 length: 15 residues. Looked up from germline, CDR1 is MDHEN and CDR2 is SYDVKM. J was trimmed by 0 bases and V by 6 bases; bases with no gene match: 2. In nucleotides, the CDR3 is TGTGCCAGCAGGACTAGCGGGAGGAACTCCTACGAGCAGTACTTC. Translating it yields CASRTSGRNSYEQYF.

V usage is TRBV5-4 and J usage is TRBJ2-5, with D uncertain. V was cut by 0 bases and J by 3 bases, with 12 bases left in between. Germline CDR1 and CDR2: SGHNT and YYREEE (reference sequence). This CDR3 contains 15 residues. DNA of the CDR3: TGTGCCAGCAGCTTGGACCGGGTCAGTAAAGAGACCCAGTACTTC. Amino acids: CASSLDRVSKETQYF.

This clone has only a few counts. V gene TRBV5-4 combines with J gene TRBJ1-2; no reliable D call. The V end was cut by 6 bases, the J end by 5 bases, with 11 bases between. Germline V gives CDR1 SGHNT, CDR2 YYREEE (reference sequence). The CDR3 has 12 residues. The CDR3 sequence: CASNAPGYGYTF. In nucleotides, the CDR3 is TGTGCCAGCAACGCGCCGGGGTATGGCTACACCTTC.

As concerns this clone: Because the CDR3 is missing its conserved closing phenylalanine or tryptophan, this is likely a read error. The rearrangement joins TRBV28 to TRBJ1-1, with 7 bases that match TRBD1. The CDR3 consists of 13 residues. CDR1 is MDHEN, CDR2 SYDVKM, per germline. CDR3 residues: CAGSETGSTEAFL. CDR3 DNA: TGTGCCGGCAGCGAGACAGGGTCCACTGAAGCTTTCCTT.

There are a few counts of this clone. V is TRBV6-1 and J is TRBJ1-6; 8 bases match TRBD1. CDR1 and CDR2 from the germline V gene are MNHNS and SASEGT. V was clipped by 1 base and J by 8 bases; unmatched bases: 4. CDR3 length: 15 residues. The CDR3: CASSEVTGGDSPLHF. The CDR3 DNA is TGTGCCAGCAGTGAAGTTACAGGGGGGGATTCACCCCTCCACTTT.

This sequence joins TRBV5-4 and TRBJ2-1, with TRBD1 matching over 11 bases. The ends lost 4 bases at V and 4 bases at J; junction bases unmatched: 10. The CDR3 has 17 amino acids. Germline V gives CDR1 SGHNT, CDR2 YYREEE (reference sequence). Here the CDR3 reads CASSDGQGAFLYNEQFF. The CDR3 coding sequence is TGTGCCAGCAGCGACGGACAGGGGGCTTTTCTTTACAATGAGCAGTTCTTC.

The J gene is TRBJ2-7, the V gene TRBV4-3; 12 nucleotides agree with TRBD2. CDR1 is LGHNA, CDR2 YSLEER, per germline. There are 18 residues in the CDR3. With V trimmed by 1 base and J by 3 bases, 10 bases remained unmatched. CDR3 sequence reads: CASSQGLAGVKVVYEQYF. The CDR3 coding sequence is TGCGCCAGCAGCCAAGGACTAGCGGGAGTAAAGGTGGTCTACGAGCAGTACTTC.

The genes are TRBV21-1 and TRBJ1-2; the table gives TRBD1 as D, unverified against the DNA. TRBV21-1 is an annotated pseudogene. The length of the CDR3 is 16 residues. CDR3 amino acids: CASSKGDILANYGYTF. The DNA for the CDR3 is TGTGCCAGCAGCAAAGGGGACATTTTGGCTAACTATGGCTACACCTTC.

The gene calls are TRBV10-3 and TRBJ1-4; 7 nucleotides align to TRBD1. Germline-derived CDR1 and CDR2 are ENHRY and SYGVKD. Germline trimming cut 11 bases from V and 2 bases from J; bases unmatched to any gene: 5. This CDR3 region has 13 residues. The CDR3 region is CAARGQTNEKLFF. DNA for the CDR3: TGTGCCGCGAGGGGACAGACTAATGAAAAACTGTTTTTT.

This rearrangement joins TRBV2 to TRBJ1-1; 8 nucleotides match TRBD1. This CDR3 comprises 14 residues. V dropped 4 bases and J dropped 5; count of bases not matched to a gene: 6. Germline lookup yields CDR1 SNHLY and CDR2 FYNNEI. CDR3 bases: TGTGCCAGCAGTGTTCGACAGGGGTGGACTGAAGCTTTCTTT. Protein product: CASSVRQGWTEAFF.

The chain recombines TRBV27 with TRBJ2-7; 13 positions match TRBD2. CDR1 and CDR2 (germline): MNHEY, SMNVEV (reference sequence). Losses at the gene ends were 6 bases for V and 3 bases for J; bases not matched to a gene: 8. The CDR3 totals 16 residues. Here the CDR3 DNA reads TGTGCCAGCAGATTGGGGGGGACTAGCGGGATCTACGAGCAGTACTTC. Translated, it gives CASRLGGTSGIYEQYF.

This rearrangement joins TRBV4-3 to TRBJ2-1; 8 bases line up with TRBD1. The CDR3 loop spans 16 amino acids. The trim removed 0 bases at V and 4 bases at J, leaving 5 bases unmatched. Germline CDR1 is LGHNA and CDR2 is YSLEER. The CDR3 spells CASSQESGQGYNEQFF. CDR3 bases: TGCGCCAGCAGCCAAGAATCAGGACAGGGTTACAATGAGCAGTTCTTC.

The chain joins TRBV6-5 to TRBJ1-5; TRBD1 might be the D (6 bases). Between the trimmed V and J ends, which lost 8 bases and 7 bases, there was a span of 15 bases. Germline V lookup: CDR1 MNHEY, CDR2 SVGAGI. The CDR3 has 13 residues. For the CDR3, the DNA is TGTGCCAGCCAAGGACAGCCGGAACAGCCCCAGCATTTT. This sequence encodes CASQGQPEQPQHF.

The chain employs TRBV7-2 and TRBJ2-5; D may be TRBD2 (6 bases). From germline, CDR1 is SGHTA and CDR2 FQGNSA. The CDR3 runs to 14 residues. V gave up 4 bases and J gave up 5 bases, with 14 bases separating them. CDR3 DNA: TGTGCCAGCAGCTCCGGGACTTCGGGGGAGACCCAGTACTTC. Its translation: CASSSGTSGETQYF.

This chain uses TRBV5-4 with TRBJ2-3, with D possibly being TRBD2 (5 bases). V was trimmed by 4 bases and J by 4 bases, leaving 16 bases between them. CDR3 length: 15 amino acids. From germline, CDR1 is SGHNT and CDR2 YYREEE (reference sequence). CDR3 in DNA: TGTGCCAGCAGCCAAGACCCCGCCGGGGCAGATACGCAGTATTTT. It is translated as CASSQDPAGADTQYF. Full variable domain (missing parts from reference TRBV5-4 and TRBJ2-3): ETGVTQSPTHLIKTRGQQVTLRCSSQSGHNTVSWYQQALGQGPQFIFQYYREEENGRGNFPPRFSGLQFPNYSSELNVNALELDDSALYLCASSQDPAGADTQYFGPGTRLTVL.

This clone was observed once. J is TRBJ2-5 and V is TRBV27, with 7 nucleotides matching TRBD2. This CDR3 comprises 14 residues. From germline, CDR1 is MNHEY and CDR2 SMNVEV (reference sequence). The V and J ends lost 9 bases and 3 bases, in that order; junction bases with no gene match: 10. In nucleotides, the CDR3 is TGTGCCAGTCGCTCGGGGGGTACTAAAGAGACCCAGTACTTC. This codes for CASRSGGTKETQYF.